The subject of this entry is one T cell receptor beta chain. Assay: immunoSEQ multiplex PCR; the TCRdb copy retains only in-frame clones and omits some. The sample has hundreds of thousands of clones, 70% to 90% seen once. The data are from a study of shared T cell receptors in the human thymus. These data also featured in a second study, about human thymus T cells. That paper notes: Donation came from healthy Finnish infants having corrective surgery for congenital heart defects. The thymus tissue came from resections taken during corrective heart surgery. Thymic and blood repertoires seemed to show skewed V and J gene use. There were highly overlapping thymic repertoires among unrelated individuals, as related research reported.

The clonotype originates from a boy under two years old with a congenital heart defect. The sample was thymocytes.

The CDR3 DNA sequence: TGTGCCAGCAGTGTGGTCAGGGGGCTGCCCGAGCAGTACTTC. This encodes CASSVVRGLPEQYF. The rearrangement joins TRBV6-1 to TRBJ2-7; 8 bases line up with TRBD1. With 4 bases clipped from V and 6 bases from J, the junction kept 8 bases outside the gene matches. CDR1 and CDR2 from the germline V gene are MNHNS and SASEGT. The CDR3 extends over 14 amino acids.